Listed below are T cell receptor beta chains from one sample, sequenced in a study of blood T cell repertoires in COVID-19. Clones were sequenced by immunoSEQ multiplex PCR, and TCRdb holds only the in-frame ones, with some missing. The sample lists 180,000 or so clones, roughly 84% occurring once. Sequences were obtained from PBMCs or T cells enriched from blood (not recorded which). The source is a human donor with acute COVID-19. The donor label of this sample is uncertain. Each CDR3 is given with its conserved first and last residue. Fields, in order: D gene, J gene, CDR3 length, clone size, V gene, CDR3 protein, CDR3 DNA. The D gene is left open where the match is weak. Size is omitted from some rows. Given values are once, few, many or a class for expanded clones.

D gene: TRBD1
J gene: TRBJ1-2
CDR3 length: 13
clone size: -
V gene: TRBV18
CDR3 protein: CASSPDRAYGYTF
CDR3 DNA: TGTGCCAGCTCTCCGGACAGGGCGTATGGCTACACCTTC

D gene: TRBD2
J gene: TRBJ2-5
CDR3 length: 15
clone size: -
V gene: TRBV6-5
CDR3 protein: CASSLTSGDQETQYF
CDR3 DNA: TGTGCCAGCAGTTTGACTAGCGGGGACCAAGAGACCCAGTACTTC

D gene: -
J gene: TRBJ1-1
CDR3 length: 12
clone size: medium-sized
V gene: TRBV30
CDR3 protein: CAWTGTYTEAFF
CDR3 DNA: TGTGCCTGGACCGGGACTTACACTGAAGCTTTCTTT

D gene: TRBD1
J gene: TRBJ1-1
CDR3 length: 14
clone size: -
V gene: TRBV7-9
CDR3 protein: CASSLDRGNTEAFF
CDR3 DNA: TGTGCCAGCAGCTTAGACAGGGGAAACACTGAAGCTTTCTTT

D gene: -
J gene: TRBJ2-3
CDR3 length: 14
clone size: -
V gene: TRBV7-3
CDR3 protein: CASSLRASTDTQYF
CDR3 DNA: TGTGCCAGCAGCTTAAGGGCTAGCACAGATACGCAGTATTTT

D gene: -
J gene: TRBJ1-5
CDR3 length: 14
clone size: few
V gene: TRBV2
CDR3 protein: CASRFQGTNQPQHF
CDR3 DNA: TGTGCCAGCAGGTTTCAGGGCACCAATCAGCCCCAGCATTTT

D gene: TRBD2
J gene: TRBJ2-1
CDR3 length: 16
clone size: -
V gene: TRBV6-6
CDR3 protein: CASRSGEGGKWDEQFF
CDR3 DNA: TGTGCCAGCCGGTCTGGGGAGGGAGGCAAGTGGGATGAGCAGTTCTTC

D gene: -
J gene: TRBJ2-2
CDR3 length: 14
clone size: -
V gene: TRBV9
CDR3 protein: CASSSQGLAGELFF
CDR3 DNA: TGTGCCAGCAGCTCCCAGGGTCTAGCCGGGGAGCTGTTTTTT

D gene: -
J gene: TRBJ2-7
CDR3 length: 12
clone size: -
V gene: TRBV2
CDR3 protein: CASVGHLGEQYF
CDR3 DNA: TGTGCCAGCGTTGGGCACCTTGGGGAGCAGTACTTC

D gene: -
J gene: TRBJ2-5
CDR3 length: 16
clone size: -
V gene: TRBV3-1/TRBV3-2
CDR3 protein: CASSQVGASEGETQYF
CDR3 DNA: TGTGCCAGCAGCCAAGTGGGCGCTAGCGAGGGAGAGACCCAGTACTTC

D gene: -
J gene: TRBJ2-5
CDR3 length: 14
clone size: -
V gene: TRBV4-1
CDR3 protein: CASSQVGGAETQYF
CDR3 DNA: TGCGCCAGCAGCCAAGTGGGAGGTGCAGAGACCCAGTACTTC

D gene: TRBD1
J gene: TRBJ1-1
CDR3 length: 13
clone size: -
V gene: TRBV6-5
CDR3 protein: CASSRQGDTEAFF
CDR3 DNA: TGTGCCAGCTCAAGACAGGGGGACACTGAAGCTTTCTTT

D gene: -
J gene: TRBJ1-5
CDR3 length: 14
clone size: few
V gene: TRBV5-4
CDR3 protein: CASSSQGDNQPQHF
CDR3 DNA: TGTGCCAGCAGCTCTCAGGGTGACAATCAGCCCCAGCATTTT

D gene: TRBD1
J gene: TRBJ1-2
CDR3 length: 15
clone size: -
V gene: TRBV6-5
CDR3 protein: CASSYTGAVGYGYTF
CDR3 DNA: TGTGCCAGCAGTTACACAGGGGCGGTGGGGTATGGCTACACCTTC

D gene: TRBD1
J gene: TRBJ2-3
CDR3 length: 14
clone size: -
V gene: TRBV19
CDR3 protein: CASSLGTDTDTQYF
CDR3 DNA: TGTGCCAGTAGCCTCGGGACAGACACAGATACGCAGTATTTT

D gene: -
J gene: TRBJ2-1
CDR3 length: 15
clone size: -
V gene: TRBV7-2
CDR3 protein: CASSPRWRSYNEQFF
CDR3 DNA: TGTGCCAGCAGCCCCCGATGGCGGTCCTACAATGAGCAGTTCTTC

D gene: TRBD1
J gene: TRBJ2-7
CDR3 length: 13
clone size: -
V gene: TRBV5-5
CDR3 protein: CASSLEAGGEQYF
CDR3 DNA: TGTGCCAGCAGCTTGGAGGCAGGGGGCGAGCAGTACTTC

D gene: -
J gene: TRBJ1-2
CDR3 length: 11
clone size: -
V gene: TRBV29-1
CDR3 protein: CSVPFQGGYTF
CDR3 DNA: TGCAGCGTCCCCTTTCAGGGTGGCTACACCTTC

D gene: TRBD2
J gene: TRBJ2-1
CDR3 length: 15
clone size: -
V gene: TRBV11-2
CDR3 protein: CASSRRAGGSHEQFF
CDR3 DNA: TGTGCCAGCAGCCGTCGCGCGGGGGGATCCCATGAGCAGTTCTTC

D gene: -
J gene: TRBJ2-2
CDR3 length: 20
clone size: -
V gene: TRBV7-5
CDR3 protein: CARSTPEAGSEESNTGELFF
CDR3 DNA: TGTGCCAGAAGCACACCGGAGGCGGGAAGCGAAGAGTCGAACACCGGGGAGCTGTTTTTT

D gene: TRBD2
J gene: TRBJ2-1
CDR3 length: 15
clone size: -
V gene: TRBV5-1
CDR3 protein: CASSTGTSDYNEQFF
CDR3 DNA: TGCGCCAGCAGCACTGGGACTAGCGATTACAATGAGCAGTTCTTC

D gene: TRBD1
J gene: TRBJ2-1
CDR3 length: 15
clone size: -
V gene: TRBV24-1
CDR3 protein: CATSDSGTGGNEQFF
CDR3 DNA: TGTGCCACCAGTGATTCCGGGACAGGGGGCAATGAGCAGTTCTTC

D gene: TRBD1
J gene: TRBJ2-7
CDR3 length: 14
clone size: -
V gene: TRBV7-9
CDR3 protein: CATMDAGGVYEQYF
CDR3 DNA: TGTGCCACCATGGACGCAGGGGGCGTTTACGAGCAGTACTTC

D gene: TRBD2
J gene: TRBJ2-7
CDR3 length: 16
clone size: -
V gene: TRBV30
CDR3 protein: CAWSVGSSGGTYEQYF
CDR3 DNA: TGTGCCTGGAGTGTCGGGTCTTCCGGGGGGACCTACGAGCAGTACTTC

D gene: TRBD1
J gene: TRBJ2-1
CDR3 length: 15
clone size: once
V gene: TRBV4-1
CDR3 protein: CASSQGDSSYNEQFF
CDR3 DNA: TGCGCCAGCAGCCAAGGGGACAGTTCCTACAATGAGCAGTTCTTC

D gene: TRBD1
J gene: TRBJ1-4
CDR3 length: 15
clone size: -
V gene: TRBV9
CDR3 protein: CASSVADRRGEKLFF
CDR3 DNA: TGTGCCAGCAGCGTAGCGGACAGGAGGGGAGAAAAACTGTTTTTT

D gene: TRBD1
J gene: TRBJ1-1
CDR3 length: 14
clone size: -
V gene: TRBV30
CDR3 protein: CATQGAVPNTEAFF
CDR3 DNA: TGTGCCACACAGGGGGCAGTTCCAAACACTGAAGCTTTCTTT

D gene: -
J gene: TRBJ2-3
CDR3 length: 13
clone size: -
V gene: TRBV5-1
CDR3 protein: CASSSLLTDTQYF
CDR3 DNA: TGCGCCAGCAGCTCCCTATTAACAGATACGCAGTATTTT

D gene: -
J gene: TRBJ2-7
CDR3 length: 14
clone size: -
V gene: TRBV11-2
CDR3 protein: CASSLLTPRDEQYF
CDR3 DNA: TGTGCCAGCAGCCTGCTGACACCCAGGGACGAGCAGTACTTC

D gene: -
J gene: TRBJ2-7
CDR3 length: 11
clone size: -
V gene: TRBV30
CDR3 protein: CAWSVAYEQYF
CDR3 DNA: TGTGCCTGGAGTGTAGCTTACGAGCAGTACTTC

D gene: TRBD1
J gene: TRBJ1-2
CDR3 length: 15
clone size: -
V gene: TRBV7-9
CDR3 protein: CASSSQGQGAGGYTF
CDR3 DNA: TGTGCCAGCAGCTCCCAGGGACAGGGGGCCGGTGGCTACACCTTC

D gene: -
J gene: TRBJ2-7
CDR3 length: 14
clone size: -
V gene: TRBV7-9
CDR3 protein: CASCPPDSSYEQYF
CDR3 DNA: TGTGCCAGCTGTCCCCCGGACAGCTCCTACGAGCAGTACTTC